The text below deals with one T cell receptor (beta chain). The Seattle site enrolled patients during active infection and followed them longitudinally. There are 14 residues in the CDR3. Germline assignment: CDR1 SGHRS and CDR2 YFSETQ. Germline trimming cut 4 bases from V and 7 bases from J; bases unmatched to any gene: 9. This entry is derived from a study of blood T cell repertoires in COVID-19. Study information: The origin of the acute and convalescent COVID-19 samples was the United States, Italy and Spain. In each case, the material was cDNA or gDNA derived from T cells, B-cell-depleted T cells, or PBMCs.

Original processing notes: Reference gene primers were amplified, and this amplification served to estimate nucleated cell counts. TCRdb's table, derived via immunoSEQ multiplex PCR, lists solely in-frame clones and lacks some. That table supplies the V and J calls and clone size; D and trimming were determined from the DNA. The repertoire holds around 120,000 clones, with around 90% as singletons. This sequence was found in a woman in her sixties with COVID-19, enrolled during active disease. V gene TRBV5-1 combines with J gene TRBJ2-7, with 9 bases identical to TRBD1. Sequencing input: peripheral blood. The CDR3 sequence: CASSRRGQGEEQYF. In DNA, the CDR3 is TGCGCCAGCAGCCGCCGGGGACAGGGTGAAGAGCAGTACTTC.